Below, 8 T cell receptor beta chains from the same sample are listed, as sequenced in a study of blood T cell repertoires in COVID-19. Produced via immunoSEQ multiplex PCR; TCRdb's table is partial and in-frame only. The table records roughly 300,000 clones, around 87% of them present only once. The sequencing sample was made of peripheral blood. The receptors come from a woman aged 50 to 65 who had recovered from COVID-19.

The rearrangement joins TRBV5-1 to TRBJ1-3; no firm D call. Per the germline V gene, CDR1 is SGHRS and CDR2 is YFSETQ. Between the trimmed V and J ends, which lost 2 bases and 2 bases, there was a span of 11 bases. The CDR3 length is 15 residues. Written as DNA, the CDR3 is TGCGCCAGCAGCTTCCCAGAGGCGGCTGGAAACACCATATATTTT. It specifies CASSFPEAAGNTIYF.

V usage is TRBV6-1 and J usage is TRBJ2-7; maybe TRBD1 (6 bases). Looked up from germline, CDR1 is MNHNS and CDR2 is SASEGT. The CDR3 runs 16 residues. Trimming left V 1 base short and J 1 base short, with 14 bases between. The chain's CDR3 is CASSEEHRVISYEQYF. The CDR3 DNA reads TGTGCCAGCAGTGAAGAACACAGGGTTATATCCTACGAGCAGTACTTC.

The chain carries TRBV9 and TRBJ2-1; D is ambiguous. V was pared by 3 bases and J by 6 bases, with 19 bases between. This CDR3 is 16 amino acids long. CDR1 is SGDLS, CDR2 YYNGEE, per germline. The CDR3 sequence: CASSAAGWRSGNEQFF. CDR3 in DNA: TGTGCCAGCAGCGCCGCCGGTTGGAGATCCGGCAATGAGCAGTTCTTC.

The V and J genes are TRBV6-5 and TRBJ2-2; tentative D call: TRBD2 (5 bases). Germline CDR1 and CDR2: MNHEY and SVGAGI. The V end was cut by 0 bases, the J end by 4 bases, with 9 bases between. The CDR3 runs 15 residues. DNA of the CDR3: TGTGCCAGCAGTTACTCGTCCGGGGTCACCGGGGAGCTGTTTTTT. This gives the protein CASSYSSGVTGELFF.

This chain connects TRBV7-2 to TRBJ2-7; the match to TRBD2 covers 9 bases. Trimming removed 5 bases from V and 6 bases from J; junction bases left unmatched: 8. This CDR3 is 14 amino acids long. CDR1 SGHTA and CDR2 FQGNSA come from the germline V gene. The CDR3, as DNA: TGTGCCAGCAGCGCGGCACTAGCGGGCCCCGAGCAGTACTTC. Amino acid sequence: CASSAALAGPEQYF. The full variable domain, its missing parts supplied by reference TRBV7-2 and TRBJ2-7, is GAGVSQSPSNKVTEKGKDVELRCDPISGHTALYWYRQSLGQGLEFLIYFQGNSAPDKSGLPSDRFSAERTGGSVSTLTIQRTQQEDSAVYLCASSAALAGPEQYFGPGTRLTVT.

The rearrangement joins TRBV19 to TRBJ1-1, with D tentatively TRBD1 (5 bases). In germline, CDR1 is LNHDA, CDR2 SQIVND (reference sequence). Trimming removed 4 bases at V and 10 bases at J, with 16 bases between. The CDR3 totals 13 residues. CDR3 loop: CASSTGHPVGAFF. The DNA of the CDR3 is TGTGCCAGTAGTACCGGACACCCCGTGGGAGCTTTCTTT.

This chain links TRBV7-8 with TRBJ2-2; 13 nucleotides align to TRBD2. Germline V gene data show CDR1 as SGHVS and CDR2 as FQNEAQ. This CDR3 is built from 19 residues. Trimming at V came to 5 bases and at J to 4 bases, leaving 13 bases not matched to a gene. The chain's CDR3 is CASSTRAPGLAGITGELFF. The CDR3 nucleotides read TGTGCCAGCAGCACGCGTGCCCCGGGACTAGCGGGAATCACCGGGGAGCTGTTTTTT.

J is TRBJ2-7 and V is TRBV2, with a weak D call TRBD2 (6 bases). Germline-derived CDR1 and CDR2 are SNHLY and FYNNEI. The CDR3 extends over 14 amino acids. Trimming left V 2 bases short and J 1 base short, with 9 bases between. For the CDR3, the DNA is TGTGCCAGCAGTGAATGGAGGGCGTCCTACGAGCAGTACTTC. Residues: CASSEWRASYEQYF.